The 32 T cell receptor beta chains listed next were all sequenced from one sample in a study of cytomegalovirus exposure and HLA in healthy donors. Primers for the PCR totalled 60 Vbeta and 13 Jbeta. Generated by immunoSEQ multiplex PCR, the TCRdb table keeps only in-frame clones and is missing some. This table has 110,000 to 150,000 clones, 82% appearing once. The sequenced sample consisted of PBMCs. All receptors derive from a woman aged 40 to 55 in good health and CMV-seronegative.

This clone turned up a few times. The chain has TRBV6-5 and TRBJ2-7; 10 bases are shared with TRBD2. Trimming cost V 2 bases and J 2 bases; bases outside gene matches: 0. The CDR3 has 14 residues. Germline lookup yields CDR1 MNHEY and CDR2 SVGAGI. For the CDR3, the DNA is TGTGCCAGCAGTTACCTAGCGGGGGCCTACGAGCAGTACTTC. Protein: CASSYLAGAYEQYF.

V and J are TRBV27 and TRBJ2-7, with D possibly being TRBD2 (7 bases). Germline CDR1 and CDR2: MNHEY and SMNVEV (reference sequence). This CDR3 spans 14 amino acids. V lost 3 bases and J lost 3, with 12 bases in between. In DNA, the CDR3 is TGTGCCAGCAGTTTGGGGGGGGCACACTACGAGCAGTACTTC. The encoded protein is CASSLGGAHYEQYF.

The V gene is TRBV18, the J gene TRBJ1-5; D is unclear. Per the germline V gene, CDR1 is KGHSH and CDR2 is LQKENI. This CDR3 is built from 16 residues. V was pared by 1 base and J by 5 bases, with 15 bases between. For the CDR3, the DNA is TGTGCCAGCTCACCACAAGGAAGCGACCGTTATCAGCCCCAGCATTTT. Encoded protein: CASSPQGSDRYQPQHF.

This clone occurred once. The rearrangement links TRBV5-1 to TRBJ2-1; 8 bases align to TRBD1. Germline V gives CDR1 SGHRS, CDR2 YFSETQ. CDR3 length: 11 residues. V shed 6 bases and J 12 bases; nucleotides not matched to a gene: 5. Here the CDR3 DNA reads TGCGCCAGCAAGTTGGACAGGGCGCAGTTCTTC. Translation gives CASKLDRAQFF.

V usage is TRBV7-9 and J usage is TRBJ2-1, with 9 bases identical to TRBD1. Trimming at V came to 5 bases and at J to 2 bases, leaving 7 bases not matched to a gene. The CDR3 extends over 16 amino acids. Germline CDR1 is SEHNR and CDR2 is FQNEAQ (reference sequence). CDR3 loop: CASSPKGDRAYNEQFF. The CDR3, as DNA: TGTGCCAGCAGCCCCAAAGGGGACAGGGCCTACAATGAGCAGTTCTTC. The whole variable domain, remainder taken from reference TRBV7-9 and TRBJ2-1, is DTGVSQNPRHKITKRGQNVTFRCDPISEHNRLYWYRQTLGQGPEFLTYFQNEAQLEKSRLLSDRFSAERPKGSFSTLEIQRTEQGDSAMYLCASSPKGDRAYNEQFFGPGTRLTVL.

The CDR3 protein is CASSSGQGSDTQYF. CDR3 DNA: TGTGCCAGCAGCTCCGGACAGGGCTCAGATACGCAGTATTTT. The chain links TRBV11-3 to TRBJ2-3, with 8 bases that match TRBD1. The CDR3 sequence is 14 residues long. The J segment lost 4 bases and the V segment lost 4 bases, leaving 4 bases of the junction unmatched. Germline-derived CDR1 and CDR2 are SGHNT and YENEEA.

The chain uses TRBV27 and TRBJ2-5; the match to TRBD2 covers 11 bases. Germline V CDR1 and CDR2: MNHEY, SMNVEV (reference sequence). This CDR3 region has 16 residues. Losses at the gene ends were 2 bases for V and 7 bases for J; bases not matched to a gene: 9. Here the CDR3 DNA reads TGTGCCAGCAGTTTAGTCCTTAGCGGGAGGGCGGGGACCCAGTACTTC. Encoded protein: CASSLVLSGRAGTQYF.

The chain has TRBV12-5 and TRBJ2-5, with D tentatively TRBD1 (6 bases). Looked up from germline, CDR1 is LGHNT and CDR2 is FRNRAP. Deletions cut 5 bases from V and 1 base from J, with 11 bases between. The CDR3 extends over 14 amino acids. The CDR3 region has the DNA TGTGCTAGTGGTGAGGGACATACCCAAGAGACCCAGTACTTC. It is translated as CASGEGHTQETQYF.

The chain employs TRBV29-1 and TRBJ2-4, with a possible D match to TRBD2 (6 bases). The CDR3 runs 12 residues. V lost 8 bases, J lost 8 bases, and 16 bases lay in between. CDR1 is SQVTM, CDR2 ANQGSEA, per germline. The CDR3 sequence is CSFAGRRDIQYF. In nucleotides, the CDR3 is TGCAGCTTTGCAGGGAGGAGAGACATTCAGTACTTC.

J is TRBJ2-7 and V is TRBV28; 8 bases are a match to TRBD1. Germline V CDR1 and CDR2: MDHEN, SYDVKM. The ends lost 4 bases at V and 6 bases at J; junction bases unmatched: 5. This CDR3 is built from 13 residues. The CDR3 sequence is CASSSQGAGEQYF. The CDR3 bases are TGTGCCAGCAGTTCTCAGGGGGCGGGCGAGCAGTACTTC. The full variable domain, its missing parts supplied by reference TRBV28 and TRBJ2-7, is DVKVTQSSRYLVKRTGEKVFLECVQDMDHENMFWYRQDPGLGLRLIYFSYDVKMKEKGDIPEGYSVSREKKERFSLILESASTNQTSMYLCASSSQGAGEQYFGPGTRLTVT.

The CDR3 protein is CASSVATGLSPLHF. The CDR3 DNA reads as TGTGCCAGCAGCGTAGCTACAGGTCTTTCACCCCTCCACTTT. The V gene is TRBV9, the J gene TRBJ1-6, with a possible D match to TRBD1 (5 bases). CDR3 size: 14 residues. Germline V gene lookup returns CDR1 SGDLS and CDR2 YYNGEE. V was cut by 0 bases and J by 9 bases, with 10 bases left in between.

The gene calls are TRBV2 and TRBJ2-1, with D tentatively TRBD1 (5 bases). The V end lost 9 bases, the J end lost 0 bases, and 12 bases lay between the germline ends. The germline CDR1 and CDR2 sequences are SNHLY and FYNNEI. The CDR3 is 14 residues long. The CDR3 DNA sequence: TGTGCCAGTTTCTATGGGGCCTCCTACAATGAGCAGTTCTTC. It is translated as CASFYGASYNEQFF.

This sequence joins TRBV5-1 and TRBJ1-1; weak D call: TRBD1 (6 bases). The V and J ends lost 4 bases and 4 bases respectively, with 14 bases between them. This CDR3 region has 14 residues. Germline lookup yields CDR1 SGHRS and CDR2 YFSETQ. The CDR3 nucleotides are TGCGCCAGCAGCCCATACGGACAGCCCACTGAAGCTTTCTTT. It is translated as CASSPYGQPTEAFF.

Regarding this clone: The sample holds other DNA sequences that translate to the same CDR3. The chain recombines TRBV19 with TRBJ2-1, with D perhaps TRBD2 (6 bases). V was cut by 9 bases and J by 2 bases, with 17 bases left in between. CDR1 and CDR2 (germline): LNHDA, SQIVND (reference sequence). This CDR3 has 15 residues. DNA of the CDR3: TGTGCCAGCATTAATCAGGGCGGGACCTACAATGAGCAGTTCTTC. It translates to CASINQGGTYNEQFF.

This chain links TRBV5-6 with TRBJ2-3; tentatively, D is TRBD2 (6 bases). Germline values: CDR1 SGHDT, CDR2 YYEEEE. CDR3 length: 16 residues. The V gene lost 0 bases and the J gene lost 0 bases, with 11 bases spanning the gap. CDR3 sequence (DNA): TGTGCCAGCAGCTTGGTTGGGACTTCTAGCACAGATACGCAGTATTTT. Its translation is CASSLVGTSSTDTQYF.

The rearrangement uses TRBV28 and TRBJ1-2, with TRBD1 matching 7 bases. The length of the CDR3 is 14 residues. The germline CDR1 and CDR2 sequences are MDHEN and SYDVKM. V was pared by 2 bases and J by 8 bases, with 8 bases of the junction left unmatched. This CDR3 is CASSLRGGAGGYTF. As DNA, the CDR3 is TGTGCCAGCAGTTTACGAGGGGGCGCGGGGGGCTACACCTTC.

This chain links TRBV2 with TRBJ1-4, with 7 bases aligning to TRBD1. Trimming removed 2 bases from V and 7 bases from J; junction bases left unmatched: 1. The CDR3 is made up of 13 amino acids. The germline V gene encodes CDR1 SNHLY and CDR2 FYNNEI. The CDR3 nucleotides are TGTGCCAGCAGTGAACAGGGGGGTGAAAAACTGTTTTTT. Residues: CASSEQGGEKLFF.

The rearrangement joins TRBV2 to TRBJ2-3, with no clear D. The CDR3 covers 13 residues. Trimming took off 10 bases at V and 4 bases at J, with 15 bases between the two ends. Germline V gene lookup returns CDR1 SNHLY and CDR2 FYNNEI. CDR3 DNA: TGTGCCATCGGTATGACGGGTTCAGATACGCAGTATTTT. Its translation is CAIGMTGSDTQYF.

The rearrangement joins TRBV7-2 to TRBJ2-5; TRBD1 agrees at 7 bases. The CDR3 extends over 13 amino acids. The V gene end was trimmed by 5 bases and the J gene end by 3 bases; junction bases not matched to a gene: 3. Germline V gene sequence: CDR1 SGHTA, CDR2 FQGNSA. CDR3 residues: CASSRGTEETQYF. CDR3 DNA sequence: TGTGCCAGCAGCCGTGGGACAGAAGAGACCCAGTACTTC. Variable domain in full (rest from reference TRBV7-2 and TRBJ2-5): GAGVSQSPSNKVTEKGKDVELRCDPISGHTALYWYRQSLGQGLEFLIYFQGNSAPDKSGLPSDRFSAERTGGSVSTLTIQRTQQEDSAVYLCASSRGTEETQYFGPGTRLLVL.

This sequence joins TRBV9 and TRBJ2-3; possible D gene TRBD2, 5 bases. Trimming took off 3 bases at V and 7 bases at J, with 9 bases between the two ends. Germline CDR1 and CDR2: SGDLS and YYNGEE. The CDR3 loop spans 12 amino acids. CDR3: CASSEEEYTQYF. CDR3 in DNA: TGTGCCAGCAGCGAGGAGGAATATACGCAGTATTTT.

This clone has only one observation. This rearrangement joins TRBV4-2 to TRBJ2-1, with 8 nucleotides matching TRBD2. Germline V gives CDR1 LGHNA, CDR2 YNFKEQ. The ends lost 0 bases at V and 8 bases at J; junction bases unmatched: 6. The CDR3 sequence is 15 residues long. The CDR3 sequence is CASSQEPGLEDEQFF. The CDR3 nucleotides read TGTGCCAGCAGCCAAGAACCGGGACTAGAGGATGAGCAGTTCTTC.

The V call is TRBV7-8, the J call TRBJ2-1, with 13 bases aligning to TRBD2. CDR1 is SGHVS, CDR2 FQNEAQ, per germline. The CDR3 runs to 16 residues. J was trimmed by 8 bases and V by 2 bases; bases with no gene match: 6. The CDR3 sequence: CASSLRTSGSIYEQFF. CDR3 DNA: TGTGCCAGCAGCTTACGGACTAGCGGGAGTATATATGAGCAGTTCTTC.

CDR3 residues: CASSYRFALAGGFSYEQYF. The CDR3 coding sequence is TGTGCCAGCAGCTATCGATTTGCGCTAGCGGGAGGGTTCTCCTACGAGCAGTACTTC. The chain carries TRBV27 and TRBJ2-7; 12 nucleotides agree with TRBD2. Germline CDR1 reads MNHEY; CDR2 reads SMNVEV (reference sequence). This CDR3 spans 19 amino acids. Losses at the gene ends were 6 bases for V and 0 bases for J; bases not matched to a gene: 15.

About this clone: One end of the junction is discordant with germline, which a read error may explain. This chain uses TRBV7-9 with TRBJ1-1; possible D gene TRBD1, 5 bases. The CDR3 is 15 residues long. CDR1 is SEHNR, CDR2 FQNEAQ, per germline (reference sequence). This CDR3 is CASSQVSRGTTVAFF. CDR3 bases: TGTGCCAGCAGCCAAGTCTCCCGGGGGACGACTGTAGCTTTCTTT.

In DNA form, the CDR3 reads TGTGCCAGCAGCTTAGGGATTACAGGGTACGAGCAGTACTTC. It translates to CASSLGITGYEQYF. V is TRBV7-2 and J is TRBJ2-7; possibly TRBD1 for D (6 bases). Between the trimmed V and J ends, which lost 1 base and 4 bases, there was a span of 11 bases. CDR1 is SGHTA and CDR2 is FQGNSA in the germline V gene. The CDR3 length is 14 residues.

CDR3 in DNA: TGTGCCAGCAGCTTAGGGACACCAAGCTATGGCTACACCTTC. The encoded protein is CASSLGTPSYGYTF. The V and J genes are TRBV7-9 and TRBJ1-2; a weak D match, TRBD1 (5 bases). The CDR3 has 14 amino acids. V was clipped by 1 base and J by 4 bases, with 10 bases between them. Germline CDR1 SEHNR, CDR2 FQNEAQ (reference sequence).

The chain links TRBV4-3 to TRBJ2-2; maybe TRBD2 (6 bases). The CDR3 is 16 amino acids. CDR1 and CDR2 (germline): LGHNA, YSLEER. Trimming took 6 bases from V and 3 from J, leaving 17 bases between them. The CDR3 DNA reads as TGCGCCAGCAGAAGGGGCTCTGCGGGGCACACCGGGGAGCTGTTTTTT. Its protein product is CASRRGSAGHTGELFF.

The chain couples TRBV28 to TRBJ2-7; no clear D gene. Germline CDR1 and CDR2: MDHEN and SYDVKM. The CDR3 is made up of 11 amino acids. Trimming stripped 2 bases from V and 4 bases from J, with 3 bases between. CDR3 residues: CASSLTYEQYF. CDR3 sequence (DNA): TGTGCCAGCAGTTTAACTTACGAGCAGTACTTC. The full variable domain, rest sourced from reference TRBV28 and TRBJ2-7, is DVKVTQSSRYLVKRTGEKVFLECVQDMDHENMFWYRQDPGLGLRLIYFSYDVKMKEKGDIPEGYSVSREKKERFSLILESASTNQTSMYLCASSLTYEQYFGPGTRLTVT.

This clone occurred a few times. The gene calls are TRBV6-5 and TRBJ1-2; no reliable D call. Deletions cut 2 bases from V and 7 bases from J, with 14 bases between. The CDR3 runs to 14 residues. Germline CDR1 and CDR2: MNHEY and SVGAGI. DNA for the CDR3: TGTGCCAGCAGTTACCAGGAACGGTTCCCTGGCTACACCTTC. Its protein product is CASSYQERFPGYTF.

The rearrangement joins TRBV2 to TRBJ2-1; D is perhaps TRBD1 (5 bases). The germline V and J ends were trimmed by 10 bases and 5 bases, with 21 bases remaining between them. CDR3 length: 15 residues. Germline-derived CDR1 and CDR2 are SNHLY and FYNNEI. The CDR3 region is CATNPSGSINNEQFF. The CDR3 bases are TGTGCCACAAATCCGTCAGGGTCTATAAACAATGAGCAGTTCTTC.

DNA for the CDR3: TGTGCCAGCCGCCCCGAGGGACTCTACCTCGAGCAGTACTTC. Protein: CASRPEGLYLEQYF. This sequence joins TRBV11-2 and TRBJ2-7; maybe TRBD2 (6 bases). Trimming pared 8 bases from V and 6 bases from J, leaving 20 bases between. CDR3 size: 14 residues. Germline V lookup: CDR1 SGHAT, CDR2 FQNNGV.

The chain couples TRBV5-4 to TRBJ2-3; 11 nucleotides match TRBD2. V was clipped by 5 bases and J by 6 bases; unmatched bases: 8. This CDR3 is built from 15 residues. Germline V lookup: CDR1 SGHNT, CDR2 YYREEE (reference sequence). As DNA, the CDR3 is TGTGCCAGCAGGCCCGGGACTAGCGGCCCCGATACGCAGTATTTT. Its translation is CASRPGTSGPDTQYF.